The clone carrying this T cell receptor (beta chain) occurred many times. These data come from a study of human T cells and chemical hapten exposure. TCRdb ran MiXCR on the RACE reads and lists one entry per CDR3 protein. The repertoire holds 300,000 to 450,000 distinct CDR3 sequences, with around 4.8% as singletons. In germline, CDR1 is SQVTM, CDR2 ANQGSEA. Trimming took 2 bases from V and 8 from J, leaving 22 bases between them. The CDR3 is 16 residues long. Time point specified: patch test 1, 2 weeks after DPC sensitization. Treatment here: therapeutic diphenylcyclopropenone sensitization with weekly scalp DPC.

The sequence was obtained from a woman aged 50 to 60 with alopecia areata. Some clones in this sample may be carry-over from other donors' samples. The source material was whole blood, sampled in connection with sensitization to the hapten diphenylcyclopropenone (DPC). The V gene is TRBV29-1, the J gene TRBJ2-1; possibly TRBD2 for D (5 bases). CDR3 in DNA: TGCAGCGTTGAAACCACTCTGAGGGCAGTTAGCCATGAGCAGTTCTTC. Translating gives CSVETTLRAVSHEQFF.